The following is a T cell receptor beta chain sequence with its context. This specimen belongs to a study of T cell responses to AZD1222 COVID-19 vaccine. Assay: immunoSEQ multiplex PCR; the TCRdb copy retains only in-frame clones and omits some. The data show approximately 100,000 clones, around nine tenths seen once. The CDR3 extends over 17 amino acids. The germline V gene encodes CDR1 LGHNA and CDR2 YSLEER. V was cut by 3 bases and J by 4 bases, with 20 bases left in between. The sequences come from peripheral blood, collected on day 0 of AZD1222 vaccination. The V call is TRBV4-3, the J call TRBJ2-3; TRBD1 might be the D (6 bases). The origin of this receptor is an adult in good health. The CDR3 nucleotides are TGCGCCAGCAGCCAGGCTCGAACAGGGACCCCAGCAGATACGCAGTATTTT. Protein product: CASSQARTGTPADTQYF.